The rows below give T cell receptor beta chains drawn from one sample of a study of T cell changes during pregnancy in multiple sclerosis. Libraries were prepared by immunoSEQ multiplex PCR; TCRdb keeps only in-frame clonotypes and omits some of them. Of some 87,000 clones detected, approximately 92% appear once; the ten largest clones hold 2.6%. Sequences were derived from peripheral blood, sampled in the first trimester of pregnancy. These receptors were collected from a female donor with multiple sclerosis, enrolled in a pregnancy study. CDR3s include the opening cysteine and the closing phenylalanine or tryptophan. A D gene is named only where the DNA matches it firmly. Clone sizes are given selectively: once, few, many, or a class where the clone is expanded.

abundance: once
v_gene: TRBV7-6
d_gene: TRBD2
j_gene: TRBJ2-7
CDR3nt: TGTGCCAGCAGCGCGAGGGAAGGACTAGGACCCTACGAGCAGTACTTC
CDR3aa: CASSAREGLGPYEQYF

abundance: NA
v_gene: TRBV13
d_gene: TRBD1
j_gene: TRBJ2-7
CDR3nt: TGTGCCAGCAGCCCATACCGGGGACAGGGGGCGTACTACGAGCAGTACTTC
CDR3aa: CASSPYRGQGAYYEQYF

abundance: NA
v_gene: TRBV21-1
d_gene: NA
j_gene: TRBJ2-1
CDR3nt: TGTGCCAGCAGCGGAGATGGCGGGAGGGCCTTGAGCTCCTACAATGAGCAGTTCTTC
CDR3aa: CASSGDGGRALSSYNEQFF

abundance: once
v_gene: TRBV27
d_gene: TRBD1
j_gene: TRBJ1-5
CDR3nt: TGTGCCAGCAAACAGGGGGTTGGACCCCAGCATTTT
CDR3aa: CASKQGVGPQHF

abundance: NA
v_gene: TRBV6-5
d_gene: NA
j_gene: TRBJ2-2
CDR3nt: TGTGCCAGCAGTTACGGGGGGTTCCTATCCGGGGAGCTGTTTTTT
CDR3aa: CASSYGGFLSGELFF

abundance: NA
v_gene: TRBV28
d_gene: TRBD1
j_gene: TRBJ2-7
CDR3nt: TGTGCCAGCAGTTGGGTCGGACAGGGCAGGTACGAGCAGTACTTC
CDR3aa: CASSWVGQGRYEQYF

abundance: NA
v_gene: TRBV5-1
d_gene: NA
j_gene: TRBJ1-1
CDR3nt: TGCGCCAGCAGCTTGGCCATCACCGCTATGAACACTGAAGCTTTCTTT
CDR3aa: CASSLAITAMNTEAFF

abundance: NA
v_gene: TRBV2
d_gene: TRBD1
j_gene: TRBJ1-2
CDR3nt: TGTGCCAGCAGCGCTACAGGGGGAAGCTATGGCTACACCTTC
CDR3aa: CASSATGGSYGYTF

abundance: NA
v_gene: TRBV5-1
d_gene: TRBD2
j_gene: TRBJ2-3
CDR3nt: TGCGCCAGCAGCTTTTTAGCGGGGGGACCTAATACGCAGTATTTT
CDR3aa: CASSFLAGGPNTQYF

abundance: NA
v_gene: TRBV7-6
d_gene: NA
j_gene: TRBJ2-3
CDR3nt: TGTGCCAGCAGCTTAAATAGCGGTCTAGATACGCAGTATTTT
CDR3aa: CASSLNSGLDTQYF

abundance: NA
v_gene: TRBV27
d_gene: NA
j_gene: TRBJ2-7
CDR3nt: TGTGCCAGCAGTTCCTCTTCCTTAGGGGCATACGAGCAGTACTTC
CDR3aa: CASSSSSLGAYEQYF

abundance: NA
v_gene: TRBV28
d_gene: NA
j_gene: TRBJ2-3
CDR3nt: TGTGCCAGCAGATCCAATCGCGGGAGCACAGATACGCAGTATTTT
CDR3aa: CASRSNRGSTDTQYF

abundance: NA
v_gene: TRBV9
d_gene: NA
j_gene: TRBJ1-1
CDR3nt: TGTGCCAGCAGCGTCCCCCAGGGCATGAACACTGAAGCTTTCTTT
CDR3aa: CASSVPQGMNTEAFF

abundance: NA
v_gene: TRBV7-2
d_gene: TRBD1
j_gene: TRBJ2-7
CDR3nt: TGTGCCAGCAGCTTAGAGTTGGGACAGGGTGACTACGAGCAGTACTTC
CDR3aa: CASSLELGQGDYEQYF

abundance: once
v_gene: TRBV4-1
d_gene: TRBD2
j_gene: TRBJ2-7
CDR3nt: TGCGCCAGCAGCCACGAGCTAGCGGGAGAGGGCGAGCAGTACTTC
CDR3aa: CASSHELAGEGEQYF

abundance: NA
v_gene: TRBV6-5
d_gene: NA
j_gene: TRBJ2-7
CDR3nt: TGTGCCAGCAGTTACTCGAGCAGGGGACGGGGCGAGCAGTACTTC
CDR3aa: CASSYSSRGRGEQYF

abundance: NA
v_gene: TRBV4-1
d_gene: NA
j_gene: TRBJ2-5
CDR3nt: TGCGCCAGCAGCCCCTTAGGGCGGGTAGGGGGACAAGAGACCCAGTACTTC
CDR3aa: CASSPLGRVGGQETQYF

abundance: NA
v_gene: TRBV4-3
d_gene: NA
j_gene: TRBJ2-6
CDR3nt: TGCGCCAGCAGCCAACTTTCCAGCTCTGGGGCCAACGTCCTGACTTTC
CDR3aa: CASSQLSSSGANVLTF

abundance: NA
v_gene: TRBV5-4
d_gene: TRBD2
j_gene: TRBJ2-1
CDR3nt: TGTGCCAGCAGCTTGGGGACTAGAAGGATACACAATGAGCAGTTCTTC
CDR3aa: CASSLGTRRIHNEQFF

abundance: NA
v_gene: TRBV5-1
d_gene: NA
j_gene: TRBJ2-5
CDR3nt: TGCGCCAGCAGCTTGGCTTCGGAGACCCAGTACTTC
CDR3aa: CASSLASETQYF

abundance: NA
v_gene: TRBV4-1
d_gene: TRBD1
j_gene: TRBJ1-5
CDR3nt: TGCGCCAGCAGCCTCACGGACAGGGGAAGACAGCCCCAGCATTTT
CDR3aa: CASSLTDRGRQPQHF

abundance: NA
v_gene: TRBV5-6
d_gene: TRBD2
j_gene: TRBJ2-7
CDR3nt: TGTGCCAGCACCCAAGGAACGCGGCGGGAGGCGTACGAGCAGTACTTC
CDR3aa: CASTQGTRREAYEQYF

abundance: NA
v_gene: TRBV28
d_gene: NA
j_gene: TRBJ1-2
CDR3nt: TGTGCCAGCAGTTTATTCTCCGGGGGTGGCTACACCTTC
CDR3aa: CASSLFSGGGYTF

abundance: NA
v_gene: TRBV7-2
d_gene: TRBD2
j_gene: TRBJ2-1
CDR3nt: TGTGCCAGCAGCCTGGGACTACAAGGAGGTGAGCAGTTCTTC
CDR3aa: CASSLGLQGGEQFF

abundance: NA
v_gene: TRBV9
d_gene: TRBD2
j_gene: TRBJ2-2
CDR3nt: TGTGCCAGCAGCTTATCAGCGGGAGTTAGGCCCGGGGAGCTGTTTTTT
CDR3aa: CASSLSAGVRPGELFF

abundance: once
v_gene: TRBV6-1
d_gene: TRBD1
j_gene: TRBJ1-5
CDR3nt: TGTGCCAGCAGCTCACAGGGGGGGGGCAATCAGCCCCAGCATTTT
CDR3aa: CASSSQGGGNQPQHF

abundance: NA
v_gene: TRBV25-1
d_gene: NA
j_gene: TRBJ1-2
CDR3nt: TGTGCCAGCAGTGGCAGGGGAACTAACTATGGCTACACCTTC
CDR3aa: CASSGRGTNYGYTF

abundance: NA
v_gene: TRBV15
d_gene: NA
j_gene: TRBJ1-1
CDR3nt: TGTGCCACCAGCAAATACAGTGAAGCTTTCTTT
CDR3aa: CATSKYSEAFF

abundance: NA
v_gene: TRBV5-1
d_gene: NA
j_gene: TRBJ2-1
CDR3nt: TGCGCCAGCAGCTTGGCCTTTCAGGGTCAGGTGCGGTACAATGAGCAGTTCTTC
CDR3aa: CASSLAFQGQVRYNEQFF